Listed here are 27 T cell receptor beta chains from one sample, sequenced in a study of response to subunit inactivated influenza vaccine. TCRdb re-analysed the RT-PCR reads in MiXCR, keeping a single row per CDR3 protein. The sample has 430,000 or so distinct CDR3 sequences, 10% to 11% seen once. The sample consisted of PBMCs from blood, taken 40 to 50 days after vaccination. The source of these receptors is a man aged 50 or older who received an inactivated influenza vaccine.

The rearrangement links TRBV4-1 to TRBJ2-1, with D tentatively TRBD1 (8 bases). Germline-derived CDR1 and CDR2 are MGHRA and YSYEKL. V was trimmed by 1 base and J by 8 bases, leaving 15 bases between them. The CDR3 contains 15 residues. The CDR3 sequence: CASSQGITGGDEQFF. The CDR3 DNA follows: TGCGCCAGCAGCCAAGGTATCACAGGGGGGGATGAGCAGTTCTTC.

This clonotype has just a few counts. This chain joins TRBV6-5 and TRBJ2-1; no clear D gene. This CDR3 is built from 13 residues. The germline gives CDR1 MNHEY, CDR2 SVGAGI. V was shortened by 0 bases and J by 8 bases, with 8 bases between the two germline ends. The CDR3 is CASSYSKGYEQFF. For the CDR3, the DNA is TGTGCCAGCAGTTACTCGAAAGGTTATGAGCAGTTCTTC.

The chain couples TRBV6-2 or TRBV6-3 to TRBJ2-5; TRBD2 might be the D (5 bases). The germline gives CDR1 MNHEY, CDR2 SVGEGT. The CDR3 is made up of 14 amino acids. Deletions cut 5 bases from V and 4 bases from J, with 14 bases between. The CDR3 loop reads CASSVGGGVETQYF. The CDR3 region has the DNA TGTGCCAGCAGTGTCGGAGGTGGAGTAGAGACCCAGTACTTC.

This clonotype appeared many times. The chain joins TRBV4-1 to TRBJ2-1; 12 bases fit TRBD2. This CDR3 has 19 residues. The J segment lost 7 bases and the V segment lost 1 base, leaving 14 bases of the junction unmatched. From germline, CDR1 is MGHRA and CDR2 YSYEKL. The CDR3 loop is CASSQGLAGATAYWNEQFF. CDR3 bases: TGCGCCAGCAGCCAAGGACTAGCGGGGGCAACGGCCTACTGGAATGAGCAGTTCTTC.

There are a few counts of this clonotype. The V gene is TRBV14, the J gene TRBJ2-2, with D tentatively TRBD2 (6 bases). CDR3 length: 15 amino acids. Between the trimmed V and J ends, which lost 5 bases and 3 bases, there was a span of 13 bases. CDR1 and CDR2 from the germline V gene are SGHDN and FVKESK. The CDR3 DNA reads TGTGCCAGCAGCACCCGGGACTCCCACACCGGGGAGCTGTTTTTT. It translates to CASSTRDSHTGELFF.

This clonotype was found many times. The chain links TRBV4-3 to TRBJ1-6; a weak D match, TRBD1 (5 bases). Looked up from germline, CDR1 is LGHNA and CDR2 is YSLEER. The ends were cut back, 0 bases at V and 5 bases at J, with 8 bases in the middle. The CDR3 contains 15 residues. Written as DNA, the CDR3 is TGCGCCAGCAGCCAAGATATACAGGATAATTCACCCCTCCACTTT. Residues: CASSQDIQDNSPLHF.

V is TRBV5-1 and J is TRBJ2-5; possible D gene TRBD2, 6 bases. The V and J ends lost 4 bases and 5 bases respectively, with 15 bases between them. Germline lookup yields CDR1 SGHRS and CDR2 YFSETQ. CDR3 size: 14 residues. The CDR3: CASSTTTRLETQYF. The CDR3 DNA reads as TGCGCCAGCAGCACGACGACTAGGTTGGAGACCCAGTACTTC. Variable domain in full (rest from reference TRBV5-1 and TRBJ2-5): KAGVTQTPRYLIKTRGQQVTLSCSPISGHRSVSWYQQTPGQGLQFLFEYFSETQRNKGNFPGRFSGRQFSNSRSEMNVSTLELGDSALYLCASSTTTRLETQYFGPGTRLLVL.

This clonotype occurred a few times. The chain combines TRBV7-2 with TRBJ2-2, with 9 bases identical to TRBD2. The CDR3 totals 15 residues. The V segment lost 2 bases and the J segment 5 bases; nucleotides outside the gene matches: 3. Germline CDR1 is SGHTA and CDR2 is FQGNSA. As DNA, the CDR3 is TGTGCCAGCAGCTTATGGCTAGCGGGAACCGGGGAGCTGTTTTTT. Its translation is CASSLWLAGTGELFF.

The chain joins TRBV20-1 to TRBJ2-7, with 12 bases matching TRBD1. Germline CDR1 reads DFQATT; CDR2 reads SNEGSKA (reference sequence). The V and J ends lost 4 bases and 4 bases, in that order; junction bases with no gene match: 2. The CDR3 length is 13 residues. The CDR3 DNA reads TGCAGTGCTAAGGGACAGGGGGCTTACGAGCAGTACTTC. Encoded protein: CSAKGQGAYEQYF.

This clonotype was seen repeatedly, ten times or more. The chain links TRBV5-1 to TRBJ1-1; TRBD1 agrees at 8 bases. Germline V gives CDR1 SGHRS, CDR2 YFSETQ. The junction had 6 bases not matched to a gene; V was cut back by 4 bases and J by 1 base. This CDR3 contains 15 residues. The CDR3 loop reads CASSTGQGQNTEAFF. As DNA, the CDR3 is TGCGCCAGCAGCACAGGACAGGGACAGAACACTGAAGCTTTCTTT.

This clonotype was picked up a small number of times. The V and J genes are TRBV5-1 and TRBJ1-2; TRBD1 matches at 9 bases. Trimming at V came to 7 bases and at J to 7 bases, leaving 8 bases not matched to a gene. The CDR3 has 13 amino acids. Germline CDR1 is SGHRS and CDR2 is YFSETQ. This CDR3 is CASGTGGAAGYTF. CDR3 sequence (DNA): TGCGCCAGCGGAACAGGGGGCGCGGCTGGCTACACCTTC.

Only a few counts were recorded for this clonotype. The rearrangement links TRBV24-1 to TRBJ2-1; D is undetermined. CDR3 length: 12 amino acids. Germline V gene data show CDR1 as KGHDR and CDR2 as SFDVKD. Trimming pared 5 bases from V and 6 bases from J, leaving 7 bases between. The CDR3 region has the DNA TGTGCCACCAGTGGTTCGGTCAATGAGCAGTTCTTC. Amino acids: CATSGSVNEQFF.

The gene calls are TRBV7-9 and TRBJ2-1; D perhaps matches TRBD2 (5 bases). Germline loops: CDR1 SEHNR, CDR2 FQNEAQ (reference sequence). The CDR3 loop spans 15 amino acids. Between the trimmed V and J ends, which lost 2 bases and 8 bases, there was a span of 16 bases. The CDR3 region has the DNA TGTGCCAGCAGCTTAATACTAGTAATCGTTCATGAGCAGTTCTTC. Translating gives CASSLILVIVHEQFF.

CDR3 sequence (DNA): TGCGCCAGCAGCCAAGATGGAGGGCTGCCCCAGCATTTT. As protein: CASSQDGGLPQHF. The gene calls are TRBV4-1 and TRBJ1-5; D is uncertain. Germline-derived CDR1 and CDR2 are MGHRA and YSYEKL. The CDR3 runs to 13 residues. Trimming removed 0 bases from V and 9 bases from J, with 9 bases in between.

The chain couples TRBV5-1 to TRBJ2-3, with D uncertain. Germline CDR1 is SGHRS and CDR2 is YFSETQ. The V end was cut by 0 bases, the J end by 3 bases, with 8 bases between. CDR3 length: 14 amino acids. The CDR3 DNA reads as TGCGCCAGCAGCTTGGTAACTACTACAGATACGCAGTATTTT. Protein product: CASSLVTTTDTQYF.

This clonotype was observed at least ten times. The chain combines TRBV5-1 with TRBJ2-2; D remains unclear. The germline V gene encodes CDR1 SGHRS and CDR2 YFSETQ. The CDR3 has 15 residues. Deletions cut 0 bases from V and 4 bases from J, with 10 bases between. CDR3: CASSLGTGATGELFF. Here the CDR3 DNA reads TGCGCCAGCAGCTTGGGGACGGGTGCCACCGGGGAGCTGTTTTTT.

This clonotype was picked up many times. This chain uses TRBV7-2 with TRBJ2-1; possible D gene TRBD2, 6 bases. Germline values: CDR1 SGHTA, CDR2 FQGNSA. The V end lost 8 bases, the J end lost 10 bases, and 15 bases lay between the germline ends. The CDR3 runs 12 residues. CDR3 DNA: TGTGCCAGCGGACCCCTTGGGGGGGAGCAGTTCTTC. Its protein product is CASGPLGGEQFF.

This clonotype was picked up a small number of times. This chain connects TRBV20-1 to TRBJ2-5; 7 positions agree with TRBD2. This CDR3 has 16 residues. CDR1 is DFQATT and CDR2 is SNEGSKA in the germline V gene (reference sequence). The J segment lost 4 bases and the V segment lost 3 bases, leaving 14 bases of the junction unmatched. The DNA of the CDR3 is TGCAGTGCTAGCTCTAGCGGTGCCGCTATGAGAGAGACCCAGTACTTC. Its protein product is CSASSSGAAMRETQYF.

This clonotype was counted many times. One junction end disagrees with the germline gene, perhaps due to a read error. The chain combines TRBV6-1 with TRBJ2-3; 7 bases fit TRBD1. In germline, CDR1 is MNHNS, CDR2 SASEGT. There are 13 residues in the CDR3. CDR3 in amino acids: CASRRTGTDTQYF. The DNA for the CDR3 is TGTGCCAGCAGAAGGACAGGCACCGATACGCAGTATTTT.

The chain uses TRBV25-1 and TRBJ1-1; D may be TRBD1 (6 bases). This CDR3 comprises 15 residues. V was trimmed by 3 bases and J by 1 base, leaving 12 bases between them. CDR1 and CDR2 from the germline V gene are MGHDK and SYGVNS. CDR3 sequence reads: CASSETGWRNTEAFF. The CDR3 DNA reads TGTGCCAGCAGTGAGACAGGATGGAGGAACACTGAAGCTTTCTTT.

The table lists this clonotype with a few counts. V gene TRBV6-5 combines with J gene TRBJ2-4, with 8 bases that match TRBD1. Germline lookup yields CDR1 MNHEY and CDR2 SVGAGI. Trimming at V came to 4 bases and at J to 5 bases, leaving 4 bases not matched to a gene. The CDR3 is 14 residues long. The CDR3 region is CASSSYRGENIQYF. The CDR3 DNA is TGTGCCAGCAGTTCCTACAGGGGGGAAAACATTCAGTACTTC.

The rearrangement links TRBV6-5 to TRBJ2-3; D may be TRBD2 (6 bases). Trimming took off 0 bases at V and 7 bases at J, with 14 bases between the two ends. Germline CDR1 MNHEY, CDR2 SVGAGI. This CDR3 spans 15 amino acids. The CDR3 protein is CASSYSDGSFNTQYF. DNA of the CDR3: TGTGCCAGCAGTTACTCGGACGGGAGTTTCAATACGCAGTATTTT.

V and J are TRBV11-2 and TRBJ1-6, with TRBD1 matching over 7 bases. The germline gives CDR1 SGHAT, CDR2 FQNNGV. The CDR3 has 14 amino acids. V was clipped by 5 bases and J by 6 bases; unmatched bases: 4. CDR3 loop: CASSAGQTNSPLHF. As DNA, the CDR3 is TGTGCCAGCAGCGCGGGACAGACTAATTCACCCCTCCACTTT.

This clonotype was recorded a few times. The CDR3 loop reads CASSLSGTGVDEQFF. In DNA form, the CDR3 reads TGTGCCAGCAGCTTATCCGGGACAGGGGTCGATGAGCAGTTCTTC. The gene calls are TRBV7-9 and TRBJ2-1; 10 nucleotides line up with TRBD1. The germline V gene encodes CDR1 SEHNR and CDR2 FQNEAQ (reference sequence). The J segment lost 8 bases and the V segment lost 2 bases, leaving 6 bases of the junction unmatched. The CDR3 covers 15 residues. The variable domain in full, completed from reference TRBV7-9 and TRBJ2-1, reads DTGVSQNPRHKITKRGQNVTFRCDPISEHNRLYWYRQTLGQGPEFLTYFQNEAQLEKSRLLSDRFSAERPKGSFSTLEIQRTEQGDSAMYLCASSLSGTGVDEQFFGPGTRLTVL.

This clonotype was observed a handful of times. The gene calls are TRBV5-1 and TRBJ1-2; the match to TRBD1 covers 11 bases. CDR1 and CDR2 (germline): SGHRS, YFSETQ. Losses at the gene ends were 4 bases for V and 7 bases for J; bases not matched to a gene: 6. CDR3 length equals 14 residues. DNA of the CDR3: TGCGCCAGCAGCCCGGACAGGGGGCGGCGTGGCTACACCTTC. Translating gives CASSPDRGRRGYTF.

The chain recombines TRBV4-1 with TRBJ2-4; D remains unclear. Per the germline V gene, CDR1 is MGHRA and CDR2 is YSYEKL. This CDR3 is 18 amino acids long. V was pared by 4 bases and J by 2 bases, with 21 bases between. As DNA, the CDR3 is TGCGCCAGCAGCCCACAATCGGCGAACAAGGGTTCCAAAAACATTCAGTACTTC. Encoded protein: CASSPQSANKGSKNIQYF.

This clonotype was recorded a few times. The chain employs TRBV5-1 and TRBJ1-2; D perhaps matches TRBD1 (5 bases). Trimming left V 4 bases short and J 4 bases short, with 11 bases between. Germline V gene lookup returns CDR1 SGHRS and CDR2 YFSETQ. This CDR3 has 13 residues. The CDR3: CASSLDGAYGYTF. The CDR3 nucleotides are TGCGCCAGCAGCCTGGACGGGGCCTATGGCTACACCTTC.